The 24 T cell receptor beta chains below all came from one sample that was sequenced in a study of blood T cell repertoires in COVID-19. Assay used: immunoSEQ multiplex PCR; TCRdb lists only in-frame clones, some missing. The sample holds 250,000 to 350,000 clones, around 88% seen once. Material for sequencing was peripheral blood. These receptors came from a woman younger than 45 who had recovered from COVID-19.

In DNA, the CDR3 is TGCGCCAGCAGCCCCCGGCGGGGCGAGCAGTTCTTC. It is translated as CASSPRRGEQFF. The genes are TRBV5-1 and TRBJ2-1, with D perhaps matching TRBD2 (6 bases). The CDR3 is 12 amino acids. Trimming shortened V by 4 bases and J by 10 bases, and 12 bases separated the two germline ends. The germline CDR1 and CDR2 sequences are SGHRS and YFSETQ.

This chain uses TRBV28 with TRBJ2-3; TRBD2 is a possible D gene (6 bases). V lost 3 bases, J lost 6 bases, and 16 bases lay in between. The CDR3 runs 15 residues. CDR1 MDHEN and CDR2 SYDVKM come from the germline V gene. In DNA, the CDR3 is TGTGCCAGCAGTTTTCTAGTCGGGAGATCGGATACGCAGTATTTT. It specifies CASSFLVGRSDTQYF.

This rearrangement joins TRBV7-2 to TRBJ2-3, with D hard to call. Germline CDR1 is SGHTA and CDR2 is FQGNSA. V shed 0 bases and J shed 3 bases, with 13 bases lying between them. The CDR3 totals 16 residues. CDR3 sequence reads: CASSLALGSQTDTQYF. The CDR3 coding sequence is TGTGCCAGCAGCTTAGCGCTTGGTAGCCAAACAGATACGCAGTATTTT.

The V call is TRBV10-3, the J call TRBJ1-6, with 8 nucleotides matching TRBD1. The germline CDR1 and CDR2 sequences are ENHRY and SYGVKD. V lost 3 bases, J lost 9 bases, and 7 bases stayed unmatched. The CDR3 runs 15 residues. For the CDR3, the DNA is TGTGCCATCAGTGACCGGACAGGGACGGCTTCACCCCTCCACTTT. The encoded protein is CAISDRTGTASPLHF.

This chain uses TRBV30 with TRBJ2-7, with TRBD1 matching over 8 bases. J lost 12 bases, V lost 1 base, and 8 bases had no gene match. Germline CDR1 reads GTSNPN; CDR2 reads SVGIG (reference sequence). CDR3 size: 12 residues. The CDR3: CAWSATTGGRYF. The CDR3 bases are TGTGCCTGGAGTGCGACTACAGGGGGTCGGTACTTC. Using reference TRBV30 and TRBJ2-7 for the parts outside the CDR3, the full variable domain is SQTIHQWPATLVQPVGSPLSLECTVEGTSNPNLYWYRQAAGRGLQLLFYSVGIGQISSEVPQNLSASRPQDRQFILSSKKLLLSDSGFYLCAWSATTGGRYFGPGTRLTVT.

This clone occurred a few times. J is TRBJ1-1 and V is TRBV10-2, with a weak D call TRBD1 (5 bases). Germline CDR1 reads WSHSY; CDR2 reads SAAADI. V shed 2 bases and J shed 8 bases, with 21 bases lying between them. The CDR3 is 16 residues long. For the CDR3, the DNA is TGCGCCAGCAGTGAGGGGTCTAGAATGGGACTTGAGGAAGCTTTCTTT. The encoded protein is CASSEGSRMGLEEAFF.

Here the CDR3 DNA reads TGCGCCAGCATCAACAGGGAACCTGGAAACACCATATATTTT. Protein: CASINREPGNTIYF. V usage is TRBV23-1 and J usage is TRBJ1-3; tentative D call: TRBD1 (6 bases). TRBV23-1 is treated as an ORF (open reading frame) with a function not yet certain. V was pared by 7 bases and J by 2 bases, with 12 bases between. The CDR3 runs 14 residues.

The V call is TRBV28, the J call TRBJ2-3; possible D gene TRBD2, 5 bases. The CDR3 contains 15 residues. Trimming cost V 2 bases and J 10 bases, with 19 bases left between them. Germline V lookup: CDR1 MDHEN, CDR2 SYDVKM. In DNA, the CDR3 is TGTGCCAGCAGTTTAAGTGGTCGGGGAAAGGGTTCGCAGTATTTT. Residues: CASSLSGRGKGSQYF.

The chain links TRBV7-6 to TRBJ2-7; D possibly corresponds to TRBD1 (5 bases). The CDR3 sequence is 14 residues long. Germline loops: CDR1 SGHVS, CDR2 FNYEAQ. Trimming took 4 bases from V and 2 from J, leaving 12 bases between them. CDR3 sequence: CASSSLDSPYEQYF. CDR3 bases: TGTGCCAGCAGCTCCCTCGACAGTCCCTACGAGCAGTACTTC.

The gene calls are TRBV27 and TRBJ2-3; TRBD2 matches 8 bases. The CDR3 spans 15 residues. The trim removed 6 bases at V and 0 bases at J, leaving 5 bases unmatched. From germline, CDR1 is MNHEY and CDR2 SMNVEV (reference sequence). The CDR3 DNA follows: TGTGCCAGCAGCCGCGGGGGGCGGAGCACAGATACGCAGTATTTT. It translates to CASSRGGRSTDTQYF.

The chain recombines TRBV6-5 with TRBJ1-1; 7 bases are a match to TRBD1. After removal of 6 bases from V and 11 bases from J, the junction contained 9 bases not matched to a gene. The CDR3 is 12 residues long. From germline, CDR1 is MNHEY and CDR2 SVGAGI. CDR3 DNA: TGTGCCAGCAGCCAACTCGACAGGGATGCTTTCTTT. It is translated as CASSQLDRDAFF.

The chain is built from TRBV5-6 and TRBJ1-5; D call uncertain. V lost 7 bases to trimming and J lost 0 bases, with 11 bases between them. Germline assignment: CDR1 SGHDT and CDR2 YYEEEE. CDR3 length equals 14 residues. The CDR3 protein is CASRLQYSNQPQHF. The DNA of the CDR3 is TGTGCCAGCCGCCTCCAGTATAGCAATCAGCCCCAGCATTTT. The full variable domain, rest sourced from reference TRBV5-6 and TRBJ1-5, is DAGVTQSPTHLIKTRGQQVTLRCSPKSGHDTVSWYQQALGQGPQFIFQYYEEEERQRGNFPDRFSGHQFPNYSSELNVNALLLGDSALYLCASRLQYSNQPQHFGDGTRLSIL.

The chain carries TRBV6-2 or TRBV6-3 and TRBJ2-7; TRBD1 agrees at 9 bases. Germline values: CDR1 MNHEY, CDR2 SVGEGT. The length of the CDR3 is 15 residues. The V segment lost 2 bases and the J segment 2 bases; nucleotides outside the gene matches: 4. DNA for the CDR3: TGTGCCAGCAGTTACGGGGGACAGGGAACCTACGAGCAGTACTTC. It yields the protein CASSYGGQGTYEQYF.

The rearrangement uses TRBV3-1 (or the pseudogene TRBV3-2) and TRBJ1-1; D is undetermined. The CDR3 loop spans 14 amino acids. The V gene lost 5 bases and the J gene lost 2 bases, with 12 bases spanning the gap. In germline, CDR1 is LGHDT, CDR2 YNNKEL (reference sequence). Here the CDR3 reads CASSTRGSNTEAFF. The CDR3 DNA reads as TGTGCCAGCAGCACCCGGGGATCCAACACTGAAGCTTTCTTT.

V is TRBV28 and J is TRBJ2-7; D perhaps matches TRBD2 (7 bases). The CDR3 has 15 amino acids. Trimming cost V 6 bases and J 3 bases, with 18 bases left between them. In germline, CDR1 is MDHEN, CDR2 SYDVKM. The CDR3 DNA is TGTGCCAGCAGCCGAGGGGGGGGCAACGTCTACGAGCAGTACTTC. It yields the protein CASSRGGGNVYEQYF. The full variable domain, completed using reference TRBV28 and TRBJ2-7, is DVKVTQSSRYLVKRTGEKVFLECVQDMDHENMFWYRQDPGLGLRLIYFSYDVKMKEKGDIPEGYSVSREKKERFSLILESASTNQTSMYLCASSRGGGNVYEQYFGPGTRLTVT.

This clone was observed a handful of times. The genes are TRBV5-1 and TRBJ1-4; 8 bases agree with TRBD1. CDR1 and CDR2 (germline): SGHRS, YFSETQ. CDR3 length: 16 residues. The trim removed 4 bases at V and 3 bases at J, leaving 8 bases unmatched. The CDR3 DNA reads TGCGCCAGCAGCCCTGGACAGGGTGGAGCTAATGAAAAACTGTTTTTT. Protein product: CASSPGQGGANEKLFF.

The CDR3 coding sequence is TGTGCCAGCAGCTCGAGGGTCGGCGTTTATTACTACGAGCAGTACTTC. Encoded protein: CASSSRVGVYYYEQYF. The rearrangement uses TRBV5-6 and TRBJ2-7; TRBD2 is a possible D gene (5 bases). V dropped 3 bases and J dropped 3 bases, with 19 bases sitting between them. CDR3 size: 16 residues. CDR1 SGHDT and CDR2 YYEEEE come from the germline V gene.

This clone was counted once. The chain employs TRBV14 and TRBJ2-5, with 9 bases that match TRBD1. The CDR3 sequence is 15 residues long. Trimming removed 4 bases from V and 5 bases from J; junction bases left unmatched: 8. Looked up from germline, CDR1 is SGHDN and CDR2 is FVKESK. CDR3 coding DNA: TGTGCCAGCAGCCTTAGACAGGGGGTTTTGGAGACCCAGTACTTC. Translation gives CASSLRQGVLETQYF.

V is TRBV10-3 and J is TRBJ2-6; weak D call: TRBD1 (6 bases). The CDR3 runs to 13 residues. From germline, CDR1 is ENHRY and CDR2 SYGVKD. V lost 10 bases, J lost 4 bases, and 11 bases lay in between. The CDR3 spells CATRDTGANVLTF. As DNA, the CDR3 is TGTGCCACCCGGGACACGGGGGCCAACGTCCTGACTTTC.

This clone showed up just a few times. This chain uses TRBV27 with TRBJ1-2; 7 bases line up with TRBD1. This CDR3 is 13 amino acids long. The trim removed 9 bases at V and 3 bases at J, leaving 7 bases unmatched. Per the germline V gene, CDR1 is MNHEY and CDR2 is SMNVEV (reference sequence). The CDR3 loop is CASSSGTDYGYTF. CDR3 DNA sequence: TGTGCCAGTTCTTCAGGGACAGACTATGGCTACACCTTC.

CDR3 DNA sequence: TGTGCCAGCAGCCTGGGGGGGAATAATTCACCCCTCCACTTT. Its translation: CASSLGGNNSPLHF. The chain is built from TRBV28 and TRBJ1-6; D possibly corresponds to TRBD1 (5 bases). CDR3 size: 14 residues. Germline CDR1 MDHEN, CDR2 SYDVKM. V was trimmed by 6 bases and J by 5 bases, leaving 11 bases between them.

V and J are TRBV6-5 and TRBJ1-4; 9 bases map to TRBD1. The CDR3 length is 15 residues. Trimming at V came to 4 bases and at J to 5 bases, leaving 5 bases not matched to a gene. Germline loops: CDR1 MNHEY, CDR2 SVGAGI. CDR3 bases: TGTGCCAGCAGTTCGACAGGGGGATTGAATGAAAAACTGTTTTTT. It codes for CASSSTGGLNEKLFF.

The gene calls are TRBV24-1 and TRBJ2-6, with a weak D call TRBD1 (6 bases). The CDR3 runs 16 residues. The germline V gene has CDR1 KGHDR and CDR2 SFDVKD. Between the trimmed V and J ends, which lost 4 bases and 3 bases, there was a span of 12 bases. Written as DNA, the CDR3 is TGTGCCACCAGTGACCGCAGGGGTGATGGGGCCAACGTCCTGACTTTC. It specifies CATSDRRGDGANVLTF.

The J gene is TRBJ2-7, the V gene TRBV19; 9 bases line up with TRBD1. V lost 4 bases and J lost 5; bases outside the gene matches: 12. The CDR3 consists of 16 residues. CDR1 and CDR2 (germline): LNHDA, SQIVND (reference sequence). The CDR3 DNA reads as TGTGCCAGTAGTAAATTACCGGGACAGGGAGACCACGAGCAGTACTTC. This codes for CASSKLPGQGDHEQYF. Full variable domain (remainder filled in from reference TRBV19 and TRBJ2-7): DGGITQSPKYLFRKEGQNVTLSCEQNLNHDAMYWYRQDPGQGLRLIYYSQIVNDFQKGDIAEGYSVSREKKESFPLTVTSAQKNPTAFYLCASSKLPGQGDHEQYFGPGTRLTVT.